This TCR beta chain was documented in a study of blood T cell repertoires in COVID-19. Study information: Researchers got acute and convalescent COVID-19 samples from the United States, Italy and Spain. T cells, B-cell-depleted T cells, or PBMCs provided the cDNA or gDNA that served as material.

Methods used by the authors: By means of reference gene primer amplification, nucleated cell counts were estimated. Here immunoSEQ multiplex PCR was the method, and the copy in TCRdb shows in-frame clones only, minus some. V and J calls and clone size are as listed in that table; D and trimming were resolved from the DNA. This sample has over 200,000 clones, with over 75% found just once. CDR1 and CDR2 from the germline V gene are SGHRS and YFSETQ. The V end lost 4 bases, the J end lost 9 bases, and 8 bases lay between the germline ends. The CDR3 consists of 11 residues. This TCR came from a man in his forties with active or convalescent COVID-19. Sequencing used peripheral blood. The chain is built from TRBV5-1 and TRBJ2-1; tentatively, D is TRBD1 (5 bases). The CDR3 coding sequence is TGCGCCAGCAGCCTTGACAGTGAGCAGTTCTTC. This encodes CASSLDSEQFF.